A few counts support the clone carrying this T cell receptor (beta chain). Its specificity is not known. The data were obtained in a study of cytomegalovirus exposure and HLA in healthy donors. Study-wide context: The 120 validation repertoires were produced on the same platform as the roughly 670 repertoires of the first cohort. This was reported in a later analysis. Findings and caveats of the study: Reportedly, diagnosis of cytomegalovirus status by the classifier showed high specificity and sensitivity. Across donors, most TCRs were seen rarely, yet some public ones were widespread. Researchers counted around 180 TCR beta chains as cytomegalovirus-associated.

V was trimmed by 3 bases and J by 0 bases, leaving 8 bases between them. The CDR3 spans 14 residues. Germline V gives CDR1 SGHTA, CDR2 FQGNSA. The method was immunoSEQ multiplex PCR; TCRdb's version includes in-frame clones alone and lacks a portion of them. The table records about 88,000 clones, 84% of them present only once. The chain recombines TRBV7-2 with TRBJ1-1; D is unclear. The origin of this receptor is a woman aged 18-29 years in good health and CMV-seropositive. Sample: PBMCs. Here the CDR3 reads CASSLWRLNTEAFF. The CDR3 DNA reads TGTGCCAGCAGCTTGTGGCGGCTGAACACTGAAGCTTTCTTT. Full variable domain (remainder filled in from reference TRBV7-2 and TRBJ1-1): GAGVSQSPSNKVTEKGKDVELRCDPISGHTALYWYRQSLGQGLEFLIYFQGNSAPDKSGLPSDRFSAERTGGSVSTLTIQRTQQEDSAVYLCASSLWRLNTEAFFGQGTRLTVV.